The 8 T cell receptor beta chains below were found in one sample sequenced in a study of tumor-infiltrating lymphocytes in primary liver carcinoma. TCR beta cDNA was made from approximately 500 ng total RNA with a constant-region primer. Three-round nested multiplex PCR performed with slightly modified ARM-PCR produced the TCR beta libraries. The study ran its first two PCR rounds for nine to eleven cycles each, using TRBV1-TRBV30 forward primers and a C-beta reverse primer. TCRdb re-derived calls from the multiplex PCR reads in MiXCR, one entry per CDR3 protein. The sample lists approximately 60,000 distinct CDR3 sequences; roughly 70% were seen once. Co-extraction of RNA and DNA was performed on about 20-32 mg of unsorted bulk tissue. What was sequenced was liver tumor tissue from sampling region 2. Noted subset: tumor region T2, inferior pole. The receptors derive from a man aged 40-49 years with primary liver carcinoma and hepatitis B virus infection.

The table lists this clonotype with a few counts. The V gene is TRBV4-1, the J gene TRBJ1-4; D is perhaps TRBD1 (6 bases). The germline V gene encodes CDR1 MGHRA and CDR2 YSYEKL. The germline V and J ends were trimmed by 1 base and 8 bases, with 17 bases remaining between them. The CDR3 has 16 amino acids. The CDR3 DNA reads TGCGCCAGCAGCCAAGGGCAGGGGTCCTTAAGCGAAAAACTGTTTTTT. As protein: CASSQGQGSLSEKLFF.

Note on this clonotype: The CDR3 does not close with the conserved phenylalanine or tryptophan, likely indicating a read error. The chain recombines TRBV4-2 with TRBJ2-3; D perhaps matches TRBD2 (6 bases). The CDR3 sequence is 15 residues long. Per germline, CDR1 LGHNA and CDR2 YNFKEQ. CDR3 coding DNA: TGTGCCAGCGCGAGCGGGCTCCCCAGCACGGATACGCAGTATTCT. This translates into CASASGLPSTDTQYS.

This clonotype occurred many times. The CDR3 here is CASSSQWGEQYF. The DNA of the CDR3 is TGTGCCAGCAGCTCCCAATGGGGGGAGCAGTACTTC. The chain couples TRBV11-3 to TRBJ2-7; D could derive from TRBD1 or TRBD2 (5 bases each). V was cut by 4 bases and J by 7 bases, with 11 bases left in between. Germline lookup yields CDR1 SGHNT and CDR2 YENEEA. The CDR3 totals 12 residues.

V gene TRBV28 combines with J gene TRBJ2-7, with TRBD1 matching 8 bases. V lost 5 bases, J lost 9 bases, and 15 bases stayed unmatched. The germline V gene encodes CDR1 MDHEN and CDR2 SYDVKM. The CDR3 runs 15 residues. CDR3 DNA sequence: TGTGCCAGCAGTCTACGACAGGGGTGGTTAGGCGTGCAGTACTTC. This translates into CASSLRQGWLGVQYF.

About this clonotype itself: A much larger clone is a single base away; this may be a read error. The J gene is TRBJ2-1, the V gene TRBV7-9, with 10 bases fitting TRBD2. J lost 7 bases, V lost 6 bases, and 9 bases had no gene match. Germline V gives CDR1 SEHNR, CDR2 FQNEAQ (reference sequence). This CDR3 contains 15 residues. CDR3 nucleotide sequence: TGTGCCAGCAGAACTAAGCGGGAGGGCCTAAATGAGCAGTTCTTC. Translation: CASRTKREGLNEQFF.

Of note for this clonotype: A read error may account for a junction end that differs from germline. The J gene is TRBJ2-5, the V gene TRBV11-2, with 8 positions matching TRBD2. The CDR3 has 16 residues. Germline V gene sequence: CDR1 SGHAT, CDR2 FQNNGV. As DNA, the CDR3 is TGTGCAAGCAGCAAGACTCCTGGCGGGGGGAAAGAGACCCTGTACTTC. Translated, it gives CASSKTPGGGKETLYF.

To note about this clonotype: The conserved phenylalanine or tryptophan normally closing the CDR3 is absent here, so this likely arose from a read error. The chain employs TRBV13 and TRBJ2-6; no clear D. V lost 7 bases to trimming and J lost 3 bases, with 19 bases between them. Germline CDR1 PRHDT, CDR2 FYEKMQ (reference sequence). This CDR3 contains 17 residues. The CDR3 nucleotides read TGTGCCAGCACCATTTACCTGGACGGCTTTGGGGCCAACGTCCTGACTTTA. Protein sequence: CASTIYLDGFGANVLTL.

The rearrangement joins TRBV30 to TRBJ2-7, with D tentatively TRBD1 (6 bases). The germline gives CDR1 GTSNPN, CDR2 SVGIG (reference sequence). This CDR3 contains 13 residues. V was shortened by 4 bases and J by 5 bases, with 15 bases between the two germline ends. The CDR3 loop is CAWMRTGNDEQYF. The CDR3 DNA reads TGTGCCTGGATGAGAACAGGGAACGACGAGCAGTACTTC. Full variable domain (outside the CDR3, taken from reference TRBV30 and TRBJ2-7): SQTIHQWPATLVQPVGSPLSLECTVEGTSNPNLYWYRQAAGRGLQLLFYSVGIGQISSEVPQNLSASRPQDRQFILSSKKLLLSDSGFYLCAWMRTGNDEQYFGPGTRLTVT.